The rows below give T cell receptor beta chains drawn from one sample of a study of CD8 T cells in Susac syndrome. TCRdb re-derived calls from the immunoSEQ multiplex PCR reads in MiXCR, one entry per CDR3 protein. The profile shows about 290,000 distinct CDR3 sequences, roughly 90% of them singletons. The sample consisted of CD8+ T cells from PBMCs. The receptors come from a human donor with multiple sclerosis. Each CDR3 is given with its conserved first and last residue. D genes are given only for firm matches. Clone size is given for some rows only: seen once, a few or many times, or a class if the clone is expanded.

clone_size j_call d_call v_call cdr3_nt cdr3_aa
- TRBJ2-5 - TRBV7-9 TGTGCCACCCCGGACGCTCTAGGGGAGACCCAGTACTTC CATPDALGETQYF
- TRBJ2-1 TRBD2 TRBV9 TGTGCCAGCAGCGCCTCAGGACTAGCGGGAGATGAGCAGTTCTTC CASSASGLAGDEQFF
- TRBJ1-5 - TRBV19 TGTGCCAGTAGTTGGCGAAGCTATGGTCAGCCCCAGCATTTT CASSWRSYGQPQHF
- TRBJ1-1 - TRBV19 TGTGCCAGTAGGGACTTACCTAACACTGAAGCTTTCTTT CASRDLPNTEAFF
- TRBJ2-7 - TRBV4-1 TGCGCCAGCAGCCCGTTACTAGTGAGCTCCTACGAGCAGTACTTC CASSPLLVSSYEQYF
- TRBJ2-7 - TRBV29-1 TGCAGCGCCGGGGTAGCTAGAACTGTCTACGAGCAGTACTTC CSAGVARTVYEQYF
- TRBJ1-1 - TRBV6-5 TGTGCCAGCAGTTACTACAGCTTGAACACTGAAGCTTTCTTT CASSYYSLNTEAFF
- TRBJ1-2 - TRBV7-9 TGTGCCAGCAGCTTAGTGGTGAAGGGCTACACCTTC CASSLVVKGYTF
once TRBJ2-7 TRBD2 TRBV6-1 TGTGCCAGCAGTGAACCGCTTTTAGCGGGTAGCCACGAGCAGTACTTC CASSEPLLAGSHEQYF
- TRBJ2-1 - TRBV6-2/TRBV6-3 TGTGCCAGCAGTTCCCGGGAGAACAATGAGCAGTTCTTC CASSSRENNEQFF
- TRBJ2-2 TRBD2 TRBV28 TGTGCCAGCAGTGGCTTGACGGAGCGGGAGAATGGGGAGCTGTTTTTT CASSGLTERENGELFF
few TRBJ2-7 TRBD2 TRBV27 TGTGCCAGCAGTTTAATCGGGGGGGCCTACGAGCAGTACTTC CASSLIGGAYEQYF
once TRBJ2-2 - TRBV28 TGTGCCAGCCAGTGGGGTAGCACCGGGGAGCTGTTTTTT CASQWGSTGELFF
- TRBJ2-1 - TRBV10-3 TGTGCCATCAGTCAGGACGGCCGATACCACAATGAGCAGTTCTTC CAISQDGRYHNEQFF
- TRBJ1-1 - TRBV21-1 TGTGCCAGCAGCAAAGTGGGCGGGGGGGACACTGAAGCTTTCTTT CASSKVGGGDTEAFF
- TRBJ2-3 - TRBV6-2/TRBV6-3 TGTGCCAGCGGGAGTCTGGGACTGCAGTATTTT CASGSLGLQYF
- TRBJ2-3 TRBD2 TRBV20-1 TGCAGTGCTAGGTCCCTAGCGGGAGGGCCATCCCCCACAGATACGCAGTATTTT CSARSLAGGPSPTDTQYF
- TRBJ2-1 - TRBV29-1 TGCAGCGCCCTCGGCGGGGAGCAGTTCTTC CSALGGEQFF
- TRBJ2-7 - TRBV10-3 TGTGCCATCAAGAGGAGGGAAGGAGGTGAGCAGTACTTC CAIKRREGGEQYF
once TRBJ2-5 - TRBV7-2 TGTGCCAGCAGCTTAGGTGGGGGGAGCCAAGAGACCCAGTACTTC CASSLGGGSQETQYF
- TRBJ2-7 - TRBV20-1 TGCAGTGCTCATGGGGAGTCAGGGGCCTACTACGAGCAGTACTTC CSAHGESGAYYEQYF
- TRBJ2-2 - TRBV10-3 TGTGCCACCCGCGTCCGCCTACTATCGAACACCGGGGAGCTGTTTTTT CATRVRLLSNTGELFF
- TRBJ2-3 - TRBV29-1 TGCAGCGCCCCGGGGCGGAGTGGTCAGGATACGCAGTATTTT CSAPGRSGQDTQYF
- TRBJ2-1 - TRBV9 TGTGCCAGCAGCGTAGAGGATTGGGGACGAAATGAGCAGTTCTTC CASSVEDWGRNEQFF
- TRBJ2-1 - TRBV23-1 TGCGCCAGCAGTCAAGTAGATCGGAGCGATGAGCAGTTCTTC CASSQVDRSDEQFF
- TRBJ2-1 TRBD2 TRBV7-8 TGTGCCAGCAGCCACAGACTAGCGGGAGGGATCTACAATGAGCAGTTCTTC CASSHRLAGGIYNEQFF
- TRBJ2-7 TRBD1 TRBV7-9 TGTGCCAGCAGCTTAGGAGGACAGGTTCCCGAGCAGTACTTC CASSLGGQVPEQYF
- TRBJ2-1 - TRBV20-1 TGCAGTGCTAGTCTGGGCAGCGCCGCAAATGAGCAGTTCTTC CSASLGSAANEQFF
- TRBJ2-7 - TRBV7-9 TGTGCCAGCAGCACAGTCCCCGCGAGCTACGAGCAGTACTTC CASSTVPASYEQYF
- TRBJ1-4 - TRBV27 TGTGCCAGCAGTTTACTAGGAAATCATGAAAAACTGTTTTTT CASSLLGNHEKLFF
- TRBJ1-2 TRBD1 TRBV19 TGTGCCAGCCTGGGACAGCTTAACTATGGCTACACCTTC CASLGQLNYGYTF
once TRBJ2-1 TRBD2 TRBV20-1 TGCAGTGCTAGAGATCGGTCTGGGGCTAGCGGGAGGGTTGTAGATGAGCAGTTCTTC CSARDRSGASGRVVDEQFF
- TRBJ1-5 - TRBV7-8 TGTGCCAGCAGCCCCTGGGGCAGGGAGGCCAATCAGCCCCAGCATTTT CASSPWGREANQPQHF
- TRBJ2-1 TRBD2 TRBV20-1 TGCAGTGCTCGGAGCCTAGCGGGGTCCGTGAATGAGCAGTTCTTC CSARSLAGSVNEQFF
- TRBJ2-1 TRBD2 TRBV10-2 TGCGCCAGTACGGGACTAGCGGGAGGGTCAGAAGACAATGAGCAGTTCTTC CASTGLAGGSEDNEQFF
- TRBJ2-3 TRBD2 TRBV12-3/TRBV12-4 TGTGCCAGCAGTTTCGGGACTAGCGGGAGGGCCCTCTACACAGATACGCAGTATTTT CASSFGTSGRALYTDTQYF
- TRBJ1-6 - TRBV20-1 TGCAGTGCTAGAGATAACGGGTCACCCCTCCACTTT CSARDNGSPLHF
- TRBJ2-3 - TRBV30 TGTGCCTGGAGTTCCTCCGTGAAAACTTTGGATACGCAGTATTTT CAWSSSVKTLDTQYF
- TRBJ2-5 - TRBV6-5 TGTGCCAGCAGTTACTCTGGACCAAACCAAGAGACCCAGTACTTC CASSYSGPNQETQYF
- TRBJ2-1 - TRBV11-3 TGTGCCAGCAGCTTACCGGGTAACGGGGATGAGCAGTTCTTC CASSLPGNGDEQFF
- TRBJ2-7 - TRBV2 TGTGCCAGCAGTGAAATGTTGTACGAGCAGTACTTC CASSEMLYEQYF
- TRBJ2-7 TRBD1 TRBV4-1 TGCGCCAGCAGCCAAGATACAGGGGGGTTCTCCTACGAGCAGTACTTC CASSQDTGGFSYEQYF
- TRBJ2-1 - TRBV7-9 TGTGCCAGCAGCCTCCGAAGAGATGAGCAGTTCTTC CASSLRRDEQFF
- TRBJ1-6 - TRBV14 TGTGCCAGCAGCCAAGATTTTTTCCCCGGTCCGGGACATTCTAATTCACCCCTCCACTTT CASSQDFFPGPGHSNSPLHF
- TRBJ2-3 - TRBV4-1 TGCGCCAGCAACCAAGAGGGGCAGGGGACAGATACGCAGTATTTT CASNQEGQGTDTQYF
- TRBJ2-7 - TRBV5-4 TGTGCCAGCAGTCCGTACTCCGGGAACAGATATTACGAGCAGTACTTC CASSPYSGNRYYEQYF
- TRBJ2-1 - TRBV3-1 TGTGCCAGCAGCCAAGAAAGCAACCCTCGCTACAATGAGCAGTTCTTC CASSQESNPRYNEQFF